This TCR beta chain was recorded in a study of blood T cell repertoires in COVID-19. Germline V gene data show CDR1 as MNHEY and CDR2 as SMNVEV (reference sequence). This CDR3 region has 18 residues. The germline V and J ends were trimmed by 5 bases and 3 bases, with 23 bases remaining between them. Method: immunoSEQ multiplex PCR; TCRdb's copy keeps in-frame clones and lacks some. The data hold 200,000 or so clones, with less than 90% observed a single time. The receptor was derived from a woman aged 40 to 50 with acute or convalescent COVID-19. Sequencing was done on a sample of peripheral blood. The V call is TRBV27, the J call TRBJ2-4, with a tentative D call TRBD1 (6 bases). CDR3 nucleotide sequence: TGTGCCAGCAGTCCCGGGACATTTACGGGTAGAAACAAAAACATTCAGTACTTC. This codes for CASSPGTFTGRNKNIQYF.